In this sample, the clone carrying this TCR beta chain turned up many times. Antigen specificity is unknown. This entry belongs to a study of T-cell reconstitution after alpha-beta-depleted transplantation in children. Notes on the study in general: Surviving recipient T cells and thymic progenitors underlay high day-60 TCRbeta diversity in some patients. Several hundred rapidly expanded clones from non-depleted graft cells reportedly supplied alpha-beta T cells about two months post-transplant. When one year had passed after transplant, most T-cell counts and diversity came from newly produced T cells.

A library of TCRbeta sequences, prepared with unique molecular identifiers, was generated. TCRdb fed the PCR reads into MiXCR, producing one record per CDR3 protein. The sample lists hundreds of thousands of distinct CDR3 sequences; around 13% were seen once. The CDR3 sequence is 13 residues long. Germline V gene sequence: CDR1 DFQATT, CDR2 SNEGSKA (reference sequence). Trimming cost V 2 bases and J 1 base, with 7 bases left between them. The source is a girl aged 2-15 years with congenital amegakaryocytic thrombocytopenia, due to receive a stem cell transplant. The gene calls are TRBV20-1 and TRBJ2-3; D unresolved. This specimen was PBMCs, taken before TCRalphabeta/CD19-depleted stem cell transplant. The chain's CDR3 is CSARPGGTDTQYF. The DNA of the CDR3 is TGCAGTGCTAGACCGGGCGGCACAGATACGCAGTATTTT.